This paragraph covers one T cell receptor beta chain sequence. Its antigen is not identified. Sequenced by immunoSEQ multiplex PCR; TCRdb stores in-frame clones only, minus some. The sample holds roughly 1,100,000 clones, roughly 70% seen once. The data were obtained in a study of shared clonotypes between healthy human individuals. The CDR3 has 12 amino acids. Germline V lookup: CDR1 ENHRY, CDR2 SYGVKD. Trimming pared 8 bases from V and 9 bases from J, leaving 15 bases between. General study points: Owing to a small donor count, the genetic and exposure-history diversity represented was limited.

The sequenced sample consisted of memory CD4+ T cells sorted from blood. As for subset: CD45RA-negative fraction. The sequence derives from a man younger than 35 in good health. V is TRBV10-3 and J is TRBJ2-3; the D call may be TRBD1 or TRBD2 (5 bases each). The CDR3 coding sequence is TGTGCCATCTCCCCGGACGGGGCGACGCAGTATTTT. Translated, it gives CAISPDGATQYF.